One sample yielded the 8 T cell receptor beta chains listed below, sequenced in a study of blood T cell repertoires in COVID-19. The method was immunoSEQ multiplex PCR; TCRdb's version includes in-frame clones alone and lacks a portion of them. Of 150,000 to 200,000 clones in the sample, roughly 90% were seen once. Sequenced input: peripheral blood. These TCRs come from a woman aged 60-75 years with COVID-19, enrolled during active disease.

The gene calls are TRBV7-9 and TRBJ2-1; the match to TRBD1 covers 10 bases. The V gene's germline CDR1 is SEHNR and CDR2 FQNEAQ (reference sequence). J lost 8 bases, V lost 3 bases, and 7 bases had no gene match. The CDR3 runs 15 residues. The CDR3 loop is CASSFSGTGVDEQFF. The CDR3 coding sequence is TGTGCCAGCAGCTTTTCCGGGACAGGGGTGGATGAGCAGTTCTTC.

The chain couples TRBV6-5 to TRBJ2-1; 9 nucleotides align to TRBD2. Germline V gene data show CDR1 as MNHEY and CDR2 as SVGAGI. The CDR3 sequence is 15 residues long. V was pared by 0 bases and J by 5 bases, with 2 bases of the junction left unmatched. DNA for the CDR3: TGTGCCAGCAGTTACTCTGGGACTAGCAACAATGAGCAGTTCTTC. Translation gives CASSYSGTSNNEQFF.

This clone was found a few times. The chain combines TRBV27 with TRBJ1-1; TRBD1 agrees at 9 bases. CDR3 length: 17 residues. After removal of 7 bases from V and 0 bases from J, the junction contained 12 bases not matched to a gene. CDR1 is MNHEY, CDR2 SMNVEV, per germline (reference sequence). This chain's CDR3 is CASIPKGTGLMNTEAFF. For the CDR3, the DNA is TGTGCCAGCATTCCAAAGGGGACAGGGCTTATGAACACTGAAGCTTTCTTT.

This CDR3 is CSVGGDQPQHF. CDR3 sequence (DNA): TGCAGCGTAGGCGGGGATCAGCCCCAGCATTTT. The rearrangement uses TRBV29-1 and TRBJ1-5, with unresolved D. The V gene lost 6 bases and the J gene lost 5 bases, with 8 bases spanning the gap. The CDR3 sequence is 11 residues long. Germline V CDR1 and CDR2: SQVTM, ANQGSEA.

The J gene is TRBJ2-2, the V gene TRBV7-9; D is unclear. Germline V CDR1 and CDR2: SEHNR, FQNEAQ (reference sequence). This CDR3 contains 13 residues. The V and J ends lost 7 bases and 3 bases respectively, with 9 bases between them. In nucleotides, the CDR3 is TGTGCCAGCACCGGGCCTTACACCGGGGAGCTGTTTTTT. Translating it yields CASTGPYTGELFF.

V and J are TRBV6-2 or TRBV6-3 and TRBJ1-3; the D gene is possibly TRBD1 (6 bases). This CDR3 is built from 15 residues. V was pared by 6 bases and J by 2 bases, with 14 bases between. Germline V gene data show CDR1 as MNHEY and CDR2 as SVGEGT. The CDR3 reads CASSKRGLAGNTIYF. The CDR3, as DNA: TGTGCCAGCAGCAAAAGGGGGTTGGCTGGAAACACCATATATTTT.

The rearrangement uses TRBV9 and TRBJ2-2, with a weak D call TRBD2 (6 bases). With 0 bases removed from V and 7 bases from J, the gap between germline ends came to 10 bases. CDR1 and CDR2 (germline): SGDLS, YYNGEE. The CDR3 consists of 14 residues. The CDR3 DNA follows: TGTGCCAGCAGCGTAGGCGGGATTAACGGGGAGCTGTTTTTT. This encodes CASSVGGINGELFF.

This chain uses TRBV5-4 with TRBJ2-5; D is unclear. V was cut by 0 bases and J by 0 bases, with 9 bases left in between. Germline V lookup: CDR1 SGHNT, CDR2 YYREEE (reference sequence). This CDR3 has 15 amino acids. This CDR3 reads CASSLDTTYQETQYF. Written as DNA, the CDR3 is TGTGCCAGCAGCTTGGACACCACGTACCAAGAGACCCAGTACTTC. Together with reference TRBV5-4 and TRBJ2-5, the CDR3 gives the full variable domain: ETGVTQSPTHLIKTRGQQVTLRCSSQSGHNTVSWYQQALGQGPQFIFQYYREEENGRGNFPPRFSGLQFPNYSSELNVNALELDDSALYLCASSLDTTYQETQYFGPGTRLLVL.